A single sample gave rise to the 20 T cell receptor beta chains below, sequenced in a study of Tregs in tolerant kidney transplant recipients. Sequenced by immunoSEQ multiplex PCR; TCRdb stores in-frame clones only, minus some. The sample consists of some 110,000 clones, 85% to 95% of them appearing once. The specimen was CD4+ T cells from blood. The receptors stem from a human donor in good health.

This sequence joins TRBV9 and TRBJ2-5; the match to TRBD2 covers 11 bases. The germline gives CDR1 SGDLS, CDR2 YYNGEE. This CDR3 has 18 residues. V dropped 0 bases and J dropped 3; count of bases not matched to a gene: 10. This CDR3 is CASSVVGTSGFLKETQYF. The DNA for the CDR3 is TGTGCCAGCAGCGTAGTGGGGACTAGCGGATTTCTTAAAGAGACCCAGTACTTC.

The chain joins TRBV14 to TRBJ2-3; D is unresolved. Trimming took 1 base from V and 9 from J, leaving 8 bases between them. This CDR3 has 12 amino acids. Germline CDR1 and CDR2: SGHDN and FVKESK. CDR3 nucleotide sequence: TGTGCCAGCAGCCAAGCGCCGAGGACGCAGTATTTT. This encodes CASSQAPRTQYF.

This chain links TRBV9 with TRBJ1-5, with D possibly being TRBD1 (5 bases). V gave up 3 bases and J gave up 4 bases, with 14 bases separating them. Looked up from germline, CDR1 is SGDLS and CDR2 is YYNGEE. There are 15 residues in the CDR3. CDR3: CASSGPGTENQPQHF. Written as DNA, the CDR3 is TGTGCCAGCAGCGGCCCCGGGACGGAAAATCAGCCCCAGCATTTT.

The rearrangement links TRBV15 to TRBJ2-1; D gene ambiguous. Trimming left V 4 bases short and J 10 bases short, with 11 bases between. The CDR3 spans 12 residues. Germline V gene data show CDR1 as LNHNV and CDR2 as YYDKDF (reference sequence). CDR3 sequence: CATSIAVGEQFF. DNA for the CDR3: TGTGCCACCAGCATCGCGGTAGGGGAGCAGTTCTTC. Full variable domain (outside the CDR3, taken from reference TRBV15 and TRBJ2-1): DAMVIQNPRYQVTQFGKPVTLSCSQTLNHNVMYWYQQKSSQAPKLLFHYYDKDFNNEADTPDNFQSRRPNTSFCFLDIRSPGLGDTAMYLCATSIAVGEQFFGPGTRLTVL.

The chain combines TRBV7-8 with TRBJ2-1, with 8 bases identical to TRBD1. The CDR3 spans 17 residues. CDR1 and CDR2 from the germline V gene are SGHVS and FQNEAQ. V shed 4 bases, J shed 0 bases, and the junction held 8 bases outside the gene matches. CDR3 DNA: TGTGCCAGCAGCTCATCACGGACAGGGAGCTCCTACAATGAGCAGTTCTTC. Translation: CASSSSRTGSSYNEQFF.

This sequence joins TRBV5-1 and TRBJ1-1, with 7 bases fitting TRBD1. The CDR3 has 14 residues. The V segment lost 0 bases and the J segment 4 bases; nucleotides outside the gene matches: 3. CDR1 SGHRS and CDR2 YFSETQ come from the germline V gene. The CDR3 region is CASSLAEGATEAFF. In DNA form, the CDR3 reads TGCGCCAGCAGCTTGGCGGAGGGGGCCACTGAAGCTTTCTTT.

J is TRBJ1-4 and V is TRBV6-5; D remains ambiguous. The germline gives CDR1 MNHEY, CDR2 SVGAGI. The CDR3 loop spans 13 amino acids. Trimming took 8 bases from V and 5 from J, leaving 12 bases between them. The DNA of the CDR3 is TGTGCCAGCTCCGGACGGCCAAATGAAAAACTGTTTTTT. Translation: CASSGRPNEKLFF.

The chain couples TRBV6-6 to TRBJ2-3; D is unresolved. Germline V lookup: CDR1 MNHNY, CDR2 SVGAGI (reference sequence). V was clipped by 7 bases and J by 0 bases, with 14 bases between them. The CDR3 has 15 amino acids. CDR3: CASTPGLSSTDTQYF. In DNA form, the CDR3 reads TGTGCCAGCACCCCGGGCCTATCTAGCACAGATACGCAGTATTTT.

This clone was counted only a few times. J is TRBJ1-5 and V is TRBV6-1, with a tentative D call TRBD1 (5 bases). Germline CDR1 and CDR2: MNHNS and SASEGT. The CDR3 totals 14 residues. V was pared by 7 bases and J by 0 bases, with 10 bases between. This CDR3 reads CASTRDLSNQPQHF. In DNA, the CDR3 is TGTGCCAGCACTCGGGACCTTAGCAATCAGCCCCAGCATTTT.

In its sample, this clone was seen once. The chain recombines TRBV7-2 with TRBJ1-1; D is ambiguous. This CDR3 has 14 amino acids. CDR1 SGHTA and CDR2 FQGNSA come from the germline V gene. Trimming removed 7 bases at V and 5 bases at J, with 17 bases between. The CDR3 reads CASTQVGWNTEAFF. CDR3 nucleotides: TGTGCCAGCACCCAAGTAGGGTGGAATACTGAAGCTTTCTTT.

V usage is TRBV6-5 and J usage is TRBJ1-2; D uncertain. V lost 4 bases and J lost 1, with 7 bases in between. The CDR3 loop spans 13 amino acids. Per germline, CDR1 MNHEY and CDR2 SVGAGI. This CDR3 reads CASSSTDNYGYTF. The CDR3 region has the DNA TGTGCCAGCAGTTCCACAGATAACTATGGCTACACCTTC.

The chain has TRBV5-1 and TRBJ2-3, with TRBD2 matching 9 bases. The germline V gene encodes CDR1 SGHRS and CDR2 YFSETQ. J was trimmed by 2 bases and V by 0 bases; bases with no gene match: 10. The CDR3 spans 18 residues. The CDR3 is CASSLEVAGGPPTDTQYF. The CDR3 DNA reads as TGCGCCAGCAGCTTGGAAGTTGCGGGAGGGCCCCCCACAGATACGCAGTATTTT.

The J gene is TRBJ2-1, the V gene TRBV7-6; 9 nucleotides line up with TRBD2. The length of the CDR3 is 17 residues. The V and J ends lost 1 base and 4 bases, in that order; junction bases with no gene match: 8. Germline V gene data show CDR1 as SGHVS and CDR2 as FNYEAQ. The chain's CDR3 is CASSLDSPSGVYNEQFF. CDR3 DNA sequence: TGTGCCAGCAGCTTAGATTCTCCTAGCGGGGTTTACAATGAGCAGTTCTTC.

A single count supports this clone. CDR3 loop: CSVDVRGLADTQYF. CDR3 bases: TGCAGCGTTGATGTCAGGGGGCTCGCTGATACGCAGTATTTT. This rearrangement joins TRBV29-1 to TRBJ2-3; 8 nucleotides line up with TRBD1. The CDR3 totals 14 residues. With V trimmed by 3 bases and J by 6 bases, 8 bases remained unmatched. Germline V gene data show CDR1 as SQVTM and CDR2 as ANQGSEA.

The chain is built from TRBV5-1 and TRBJ2-7, with TRBD1 identical over 9 bases. V lost 0 bases, J lost 4 bases, and 5 bases stayed unmatched. The CDR3 is 15 residues long. In germline, CDR1 is SGHRS, CDR2 YFSETQ. In DNA, the CDR3 is TGCGCCAGCAGCTTGGACAGGGGGCATTGGTACGAGCAGTACTTC. Translating it yields CASSLDRGHWYEQYF.

This clone has a single count. The chain employs TRBV6-6 and TRBJ2-5; tentatively, D is TRBD1 or TRBD2 (5 bases each). The CDR3 runs to 16 residues. CDR1 and CDR2 from the germline V gene are MNHNY and SVGAGI (reference sequence). The V end lost 2 bases, the J end lost 4 bases, and 17 bases lay between the germline ends. This CDR3 is CASSYASGTTGETQYF. The CDR3 region has the DNA TGTGCCAGCAGTTACGCCAGTGGGACGACTGGAGAGACCCAGTACTTC.

The CDR3 is CASSQDGTGSYEQYF. CDR3 DNA sequence: TGTGCCAGCAGCCAAGATGGTACGGGGTCCTACGAGCAGTACTTC. V and J are TRBV4-2 and TRBJ2-7, with D maybe TRBD2 (5 bases). Germline values: CDR1 LGHNA, CDR2 YNFKEQ. V gave up 0 bases and J gave up 1 base, with 10 bases separating them. The CDR3 loop spans 15 amino acids.

V usage is TRBV19 and J usage is TRBJ1-4, with D perhaps matching TRBD1 (6 bases). The CDR3 contains 16 residues. Germline V CDR1 and CDR2: LNHDA, SQIVND (reference sequence). V was clipped by 5 bases and J by 1 base, with 14 bases between them. The DNA for the CDR3 is TGTGCCAGTAGTTACAGGGCGGGAGTAACTAATGAAAAACTGTTTTTT. Translation gives CASSYRAGVTNEKLFF.

The chain recombines TRBV11-2 with TRBJ2-2, with D perhaps assigned TRBD1 or TRBD2 (5 bases each). Germline CDR1 reads SGHAT; CDR2 reads FQNNGV. The V end was cut by 4 bases, the J end by 5 bases, with 11 bases between. This CDR3 contains 14 residues. The CDR3 sequence: CASSSLGETGELFF. CDR3 DNA: TGTGCCAGCAGCTCCCTGGGGGAGACCGGGGAGCTGTTTTTT.

The rearrangement uses TRBV6-5 and TRBJ2-1; possibly TRBD2 for D (6 bases). The CDR3 length is 13 residues. V was cut by 0 bases and J by 12 bases, with 12 bases left in between. Germline V CDR1 and CDR2: MNHEY, SVGAGI. The CDR3 sequence: CASSYSQFGGQFF. In nucleotides, the CDR3 is TGTGCCAGCAGTTACTCCCAGTTCGGGGGGCAGTTCTTC.